What follows are 30 T cell receptor beta chains derived from one specimen sequenced in a study of cytomegalovirus exposure and HLA in healthy donors. Use of 60 Vbeta and 13 Jbeta primers characterized the PCR. Using immunoSEQ multiplex PCR, the repertoire was profiled, and TCRdb retains in-frame clones only, with some absent. This sample has around 150,000 clones, with about two thirds found just once. The sample comprised PBMCs. Source of these receptors: a man between 25 and 39 years old in good health and CMV-seropositive.

The V and J genes are TRBV27 and TRBJ1-2; no firm D call. CDR3 length: 14 amino acids. Trimming took off 7 bases at V and 1 base at J, with 13 bases between the two ends. Germline CDR1 and CDR2: MNHEY and SMNVEV (reference sequence). The CDR3 DNA is TGTGCCAGCACCTCAGGCGTCGGTAACTATGGCTACACCTTC. Its translation is CASTSGVGNYGYTF.

This chain links TRBV10-3 with TRBJ1-4; 7 nucleotides line up with TRBD1. Germline V lookup: CDR1 ENHRY, CDR2 SYGVKD. The trim removed 11 bases at V and 4 bases at J, leaving 7 bases unmatched. The CDR3 spans 13 residues. DNA for the CDR3: TGTGCCGCCACCGGGACAGTTAATGAAAAACTGTTTTTT. It codes for CAATGTVNEKLFF.

This rearrangement joins TRBV11-2 to TRBJ2-7; 11 bases are shared with TRBD2. The CDR3 contains 16 residues. Germline V gene lookup returns CDR1 SGHAT and CDR2 FQNNGV. V shed 6 bases and J 4 bases; nucleotides not matched to a gene: 11. The CDR3, as DNA: TGTGCCAGCAGACCTATCGGGACTAGCGGCAGTTACGAGCAGTACTTC. Protein product: CASRPIGTSGSYEQYF.

This clone has just a few counts. CDR3 region: CASSSTGAVSYEQYF. CDR3 DNA sequence: TGCGCCAGCAGCTCGACAGGGGCGGTATCCTACGAGCAGTACTTC. The gene calls are TRBV5-1 and TRBJ2-7; TRBD1 aligns across 8 bases. There are 15 residues in the CDR3. V lost 3 bases to trimming and J lost 1 base; unmatched junction nucleotides: 6. Per germline, CDR1 SGHRS and CDR2 YFSETQ.

The chain joins TRBV25-1 to TRBJ2-5, with TRBD1 as a possible D gene (7 bases). The V end was cut by 6 bases, the J end by 3 bases, with 14 bases between. The CDR3 sequence is 14 residues long. Per the germline V gene, CDR1 is MGHDK and CDR2 is SYGVNS. The CDR3 region has the DNA TGTGCCAGCAGACTCGGAGGGGGCAAAGAGACCCAGTACTTC. This translates into CASRLGGGKETQYF. The full variable domain, rest sourced from reference TRBV25-1 and TRBJ2-5, is EADIYQTPRYLVIGTGKKITLECSQTMGHDKMYWYQQDPGMELHLIHYSYGVNSTEKGDLSSESTVSRIRTEHFPLTLESARPSHTSQYLCASRLGGGKETQYFGPGTRLLVL.

The V call is TRBV13, the J call TRBJ1-1; D might be TRBD1 (5 bases). The CDR3 consists of 13 residues. Between the trimmed V and J ends, which lost 5 bases and 1 base, there was a span of 8 bases. The germline V gene has CDR1 PRHDT and CDR2 FYEKMQ (reference sequence). This chain's CDR3 is CASSLQENTEAFF. CDR3 bases: TGTGCCAGCAGCCTACAGGAGAACACTGAAGCTTTCTTT.

The rearrangement uses TRBV2 and TRBJ1-1; weak D call: TRBD1 (5 bases). CDR3 size: 13 residues. CDR1 is SNHLY and CDR2 is FYNNEI in the germline V gene. Trimming took 7 bases from V and 5 from J, leaving 14 bases between them. The DNA of the CDR3 is TGTGCCAGCATCGGGGGTATTGTAACTGAAGCTTTCTTT. Translated, it gives CASIGGIVTEAFF.

This clone has a handful of counts. This rearrangement joins TRBV5-1 to TRBJ2-1, with 8 nucleotides matching TRBD2. V trimming: 3 bases; J trimming: 2 bases; junction bases outside the gene matches: 4. Germline V gene lookup returns CDR1 SGHRS and CDR2 YFSETQ. The CDR3 has 15 amino acids. CDR3 residues: CASSSVAGTYNEQFF. In DNA, the CDR3 is TGCGCCAGCAGCTCTGTAGCGGGAACCTACAATGAGCAGTTCTTC.

The gene calls are TRBV10-3 and TRBJ2-5, with TRBD2 matching 13 bases. The V and J ends lost 5 bases and 5 bases, in that order; junction bases with no gene match: 5. Germline V CDR1 and CDR2: ENHRY, SYGVKD. This CDR3 has 15 amino acids. CDR3 DNA sequence: TGTGCCATCAGTCCGGGACTAGCGGGGAGGGAGACCCAGTACTTC. Encoded protein: CAISPGLAGRETQYF.

The rearrangement joins TRBV28 to TRBJ1-4, with a possible D match to TRBD1 (5 bases). CDR1 and CDR2 from the germline V gene are MDHEN and SYDVKM. The V end lost 3 bases, the J end lost 8 bases, and 19 bases lay between the germline ends. There are 16 residues in the CDR3. CDR3 sequence reads: CASSFSITGGGEKLFF. Here the CDR3 DNA reads TGTGCCAGCAGTTTTTCCATAACAGGCGGTGGCGAAAAACTGTTTTTT.

The chain combines TRBV15 with TRBJ2-1; the D is unclear. V was shortened by 0 bases and J by 11 bases, with 5 bases between the two germline ends. This CDR3 is built from 11 residues. Germline-derived CDR1 and CDR2 are LNHNV and YYDKDF (reference sequence). Here the CDR3 reads CATSRDYQQFF. In DNA, the CDR3 is TGTGCCACCAGCAGAGACTACCAGCAGTTCTTC.

The gene calls are TRBV6-4 and TRBJ1-5; D is undetermined. CDR1 is MRHNA, CDR2 SNTAGT, per germline. The CDR3 has 13 amino acids. Trimming left V 4 bases short and J 3 bases short, with 7 bases between. The CDR3 loop reads CASSAENNQPQHF. The CDR3 DNA is TGTGCCAGCAGTGCTGAGAACAATCAGCCCCAGCATTTT.

This rearrangement joins TRBV6-5 to TRBJ1-4; TRBD1 is a possible D gene (6 bases). The V end lost 6 bases, the J end lost 7 bases, and 15 bases lay between the germline ends. Germline-derived CDR1 and CDR2 are MNHEY and SVGAGI. CDR3 length equals 14 residues. CDR3 amino acids: CASRTRGGVEKLFF. In nucleotides, the CDR3 is TGTGCCAGCAGGACCAGGGGCGGTGTTGAAAAACTGTTTTTT.

This clone came up a few times. In nucleotides, the CDR3 is TGTGCCAGCAGTTTCAGGGTTGTCGGCACAGATACGCAGTATTTT. As protein: CASSFRVVGTDTQYF. V usage is TRBV28 and J usage is TRBJ2-3; D possibly corresponds to TRBD1 (5 bases). V dropped 3 bases and J dropped 1 base, with 11 bases sitting between them. Germline CDR1 reads MDHEN; CDR2 reads SYDVKM. The CDR3 has 15 residues. Full variable domain (remainder filled in from reference TRBV28 and TRBJ2-3): DVKVTQSSRYLVKRTGEKVFLECVQDMDHENMFWYRQDPGLGLRLIYFSYDVKMKEKGDIPEGYSVSREKKERFSLILESASTNQTSMYLCASSFRVVGTDTQYFGPGTRLTVL.

This clone has more than one count but fewer than ten. This chain links TRBV28 with TRBJ2-7; no clear D. V dropped 1 base and J dropped 9 bases, with 7 bases sitting between them. CDR1 MDHEN and CDR2 SYDVKM come from the germline V gene. This CDR3 has 11 residues. CDR3 in DNA: TGTGCCAGCAGTTTATATTTCGGGCAGTACTTC. It yields the protein CASSLYFGQYF.

The chain recombines TRBV11-2 with TRBJ2-5, with D possibly matching TRBD1 (8 bases). The CDR3 totals 14 residues. The germline gives CDR1 SGHAT, CDR2 FQNNGV. V was pared by 4 bases and J by 11 bases, with 20 bases between. DNA for the CDR3: TGTGCCAGCAGCTCCCGACAGGGGAGGGGGGAGCAGTACTTC. As protein: CASSSRQGRGEQYF.

The chain carries TRBV30 and TRBJ2-2, with 7 bases lining up with TRBD2. The CDR3 consists of 14 residues. From germline, CDR1 is GTSNPN and CDR2 SVGIG (reference sequence). Unmatched junction bases numbered 6, after V lost 3 bases and J lost 5 bases. CDR3 in DNA: TGTGCCTGGAGGGGCAGACTAGCTACCGGGGAGCTGTTTTTT. It encodes CAWRGRLATGELFF.

The chain carries TRBV6-5 and TRBJ1-1; tentatively, D is TRBD1 (6 bases). Trimming stripped 5 bases from V and 7 bases from J, with 20 bases between. From germline, CDR1 is MNHEY and CDR2 SVGAGI. This CDR3 is built from 15 residues. The CDR3 DNA is TGTGCCAGCAGTAAACCCTCGACAGGCCTACTTGAAGCTTTCTTT. Translation gives CASSKPSTGLLEAFF.

This clone was observed a few times. The chain links TRBV2 to TRBJ2-7; 9 nucleotides match TRBD1. The V and J ends lost 3 bases and 1 base, in that order; junction bases with no gene match: 4. CDR1 and CDR2 (germline): SNHLY, FYNNEI. The CDR3 loop spans 15 amino acids. CDR3 DNA: TGTGCCAGCAGTGACTATGGGACAGGGTCCTACGAGCAGTACTTC. This translates into CASSDYGTGSYEQYF.

This clone turned up a few times. This chain joins TRBV11-2 and TRBJ2-1, with a weak D call TRBD2 (5 bases). Germline CDR1 and CDR2: SGHAT and FQNNGV. The V and J ends lost 4 bases and 1 base respectively, with 23 bases between them. The CDR3 spans 19 residues. DNA of the CDR3: TGTGCCAGCAGCTCTGTGGTGCCAAGGACCCGGAGGTCCTACAATGAGCAGTTCTTC. Amino acid sequence: CASSSVVPRTRRSYNEQFF.

V gene TRBV27 combines with J gene TRBJ2-1; no reliable D call. V was clipped by 5 bases and J by 6 bases, with 8 bases between them. The germline CDR1 and CDR2 sequences are MNHEY and SMNVEV (reference sequence). The CDR3 loop spans 12 amino acids. CDR3 protein: CASSILGNEQFF. Here the CDR3 DNA reads TGTGCCAGCAGTATTCTAGGCAATGAGCAGTTCTTC.

On this clone: An end of the junction differs from the germline gene, which may be a read error. This chain joins TRBV7-9 and TRBJ2-7, with 10 nucleotides matching TRBD2. This CDR3 has 16 amino acids. The germline gives CDR1 SEHNR, CDR2 FQNEAQ (reference sequence). For the CDR3, the DNA is TGTTCCAGCAGCTTATCTTTACGGCTAGCGGGAGACGAGCAGTACTTC. Its protein is CSSSLSLRLAGDEQYF. Looking up the rest from reference TRBV7-9 and TRBJ2-7 gives the full variable domain: DTGVSQNPRHKITKRGQNVTFRCDPISEHNRLYWYRQTLGQGPEFLTYFQNEAQLEKSRLLSDRFSAERPKGSFSTLEIQRTEQGDSAMYLCSSSLSLRLAGDEQYFGPGTRLTVT.

Worth noting for this clone: Its ends do not fully match the called genes, so a read error is possible. This chain uses TRBV7-9 with TRBJ1-2; 8 positions match TRBD1. CDR3 length equals 16 residues. Germline V CDR1 and CDR2: SEHNR, FQNEAQ (reference sequence). CDR3 sequence: CASSQGTGGSNYGYPF. Written as DNA, the CDR3 is TGTGCCAGCAGCCAAGGGACAGGCGGATCTAACTATGGCTACCCCTTC.

The chain has TRBV7-3 and TRBJ1-1, with a weak D call TRBD1 (5 bases). Germline assignment: CDR1 SGHTA and CDR2 FQGTGA. This CDR3 is 13 amino acids long. With 5 bases removed from V and 6 bases from J, the gap between germline ends came to 13 bases. The CDR3 region is CASSDRGDSEAFF. In DNA, the CDR3 is TGTGCCAGCAGCGATAGAGGGGACTCTGAAGCTTTCTTT.

In its sample, this clone was seen a few times. The V and J genes are TRBV27 and TRBJ1-6; D remains unclear. Germline CDR1 is MNHEY and CDR2 is SMNVEV (reference sequence). V was pared by 4 bases and J by 7 bases, with 8 bases between. The CDR3 contains 13 residues. The CDR3 bases are TGTGCCAGCAGTTGGGCAGGAAATTCACCCCTCCACTTT. The encoded protein is CASSWAGNSPLHF.

V is TRBV10-3 and J is TRBJ2-3, with a tentative D call TRBD1 (6 bases). Germline lookup yields CDR1 ENHRY and CDR2 SYGVKD. V lost 10 bases and J 1 base, leaving 12 bases between the germline ends. The CDR3 contains 13 residues. CDR3 coding DNA: TGTGCCACAACTGAGGGGGGCACAGATACGCAGTATTTT. Translating it yields CATTEGGTDTQYF.

This clone was recorded only once. The gene calls are TRBV9 and TRBJ2-3; TRBD1 aligns across 7 bases. CDR3 length equals 16 residues. The V segment lost 3 bases and the J segment 2 bases; nucleotides outside the gene matches: 9. CDR1 SGDLS and CDR2 YYNGEE come from the germline V gene. In DNA form, the CDR3 reads TGTGCCAGCAGCGAAGAGGGACAGCGCCTCACAGATACGCAGTATTTT. Protein product: CASSEEGQRLTDTQYF. The full variable domain, rest sourced from reference TRBV9 and TRBJ2-3, is DSGVTQTPKHLITATGQRVTLRCSPRSGDLSVYWYQQSLDQGLQFLIQYYNGEERAKGNILERFSAQQFPDLHSELNLSSLELGDSALYFCASSEEGQRLTDTQYFGPGTRLTVL.

The genes are TRBV5-8 and TRBJ1-5; 10 nucleotides agree with TRBD1. The CDR3 runs 15 residues. CDR1 is SGHTS and CDR2 is YDEGEE in the germline V gene. Trimming removed 4 bases from V and 5 bases from J; junction bases left unmatched: 6. The CDR3 reads CASSVPGQGYQPQHF. CDR3 nucleotides: TGTGCCAGCAGCGTACCGGGACAGGGGTATCAGCCCCAGCATTTT.

The chain is built from TRBV7-3 and TRBJ2-3; maybe TRBD1 (5 bases). CDR3 length: 12 residues. Per germline, CDR1 SGHTA and CDR2 FQGTGA. With 3 bases removed from V and 5 bases from J, the gap between germline ends came to 6 bases. The CDR3 DNA sequence: TGTGCCAGCAGCTTCACAGGAGATACGCAGTATTTT. Translation: CASSFTGDTQYF.

This clone has more than one count but fewer than ten. The gene calls are TRBV12-5 and TRBJ2-7; no clear D. The CDR3 extends over 12 amino acids. V lost 2 bases and J lost 6, with 8 bases in between. Per germline, CDR1 LGHNT and CDR2 FRNRAP. The CDR3 nucleotides read TGTGCTAGTGGTTTGTCCCGAGGCGAGCAGTACTTC. This gives the protein CASGLSRGEQYF.